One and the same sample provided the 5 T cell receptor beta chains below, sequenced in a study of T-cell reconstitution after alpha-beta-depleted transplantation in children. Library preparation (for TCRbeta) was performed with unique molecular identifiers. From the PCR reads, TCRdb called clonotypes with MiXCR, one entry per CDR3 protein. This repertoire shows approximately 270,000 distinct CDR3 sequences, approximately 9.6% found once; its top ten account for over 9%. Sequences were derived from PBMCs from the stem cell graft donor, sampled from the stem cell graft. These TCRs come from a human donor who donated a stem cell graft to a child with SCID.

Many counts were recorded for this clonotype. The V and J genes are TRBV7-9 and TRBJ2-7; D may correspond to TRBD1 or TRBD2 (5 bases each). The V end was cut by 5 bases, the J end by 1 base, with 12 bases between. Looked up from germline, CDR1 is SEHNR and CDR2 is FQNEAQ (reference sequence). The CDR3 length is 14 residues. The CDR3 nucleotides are TGTGCCAGCAGCCCGAGGGGATTGTCCTACGAGCAGTACTTC. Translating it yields CASSPRGLSYEQYF.

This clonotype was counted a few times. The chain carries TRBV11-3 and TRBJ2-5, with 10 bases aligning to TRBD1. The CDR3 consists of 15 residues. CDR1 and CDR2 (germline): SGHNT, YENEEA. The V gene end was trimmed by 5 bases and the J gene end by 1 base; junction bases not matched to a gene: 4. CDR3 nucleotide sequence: TGTGCCAGCAGCATGACAGGGGGCCCCCAAGAGACCCAGTACTTC. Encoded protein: CASSMTGGPQETQYF.

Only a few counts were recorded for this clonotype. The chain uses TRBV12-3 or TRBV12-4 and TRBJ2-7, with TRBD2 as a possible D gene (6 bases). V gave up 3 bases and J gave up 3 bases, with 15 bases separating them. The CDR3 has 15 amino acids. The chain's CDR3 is CASSLSGRGVYEQYF. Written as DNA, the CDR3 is TGTGCCAGCAGTTTGTCGGGGCGGGGCGTCTACGAGCAGTACTTC.

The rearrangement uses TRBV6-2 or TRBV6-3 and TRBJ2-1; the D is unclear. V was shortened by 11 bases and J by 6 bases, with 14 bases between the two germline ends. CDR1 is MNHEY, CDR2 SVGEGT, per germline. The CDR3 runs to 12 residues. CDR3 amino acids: CAGADRGNEQFF. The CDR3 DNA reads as TGTGCCGGCGCCGACCGCGGCAATGAGCAGTTCTTC.

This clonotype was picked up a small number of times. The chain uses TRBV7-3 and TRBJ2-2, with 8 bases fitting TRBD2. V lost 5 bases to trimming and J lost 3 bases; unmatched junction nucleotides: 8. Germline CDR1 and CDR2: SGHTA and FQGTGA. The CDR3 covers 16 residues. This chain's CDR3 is CASSQWLRGDTGELFF. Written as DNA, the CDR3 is TGTGCCAGCAGCCAATGGCTGCGGGGGGACACCGGGGAGCTGTTTTTT.